A selection of T cell receptor beta chains follows, all from one sample in a study of T and B cells in COVID-19 patients. One entry per CDR3 protein, called by TCRdb with MiXCR from the multiplex PCR reads. Of roughly 23,000 distinct CDR3 sequences in the sample, around 30% were seen once. The specimen sequenced was blood. The source is a human donor who had recovered from COVID-19. Both conserved end residues are part of each CDR3. D genes are given only for firm matches. Size is stated for part of the rows, as once, few or many counts, or as a class when the clone is expanded.

>.|TRBJ1-4|TRBV27|.
CASKQGYANEKLFF
TGTGCCAGTAAACAGGGTTACGCTAATGAAAAACTGTTTTTT
>few|TRBJ2-7|TRBV30|TRBD1
CAWADRGFSYEQYF
TGTGCCTGGGCAGACAGGGGATTTAGTTACGAGCAGTACTTC
>few|TRBJ1-3|TRBV29-1|.
CSVEAGNTIYF
TGCAGCGTTGAGGCTGGAAACACCATATATTTT
>few|TRBJ2-2|TRBV7-2|TRBD2
CASSLAAHTGELFF
TGTGCCAGCAGCCTAGCGGCCCACACCGGGGAGCTGTTTTTT
>.|TRBJ2-3|TRBV5-3|TRBD1
CASSSGQASTDTQYF
TGCGCCAGCAGCTCGGGACAGGCCAGCACAGATACGCAGTATTTT
>.|TRBJ1-2|TRBV11-1|.
CDSSLDSGTDYGYTF
TGTGACAGCAGCTTAGACAGCGGGACTGACTATGGCTACACCTTC
>.|TRBJ2-7|TRBV27|TRBD2
CASSSVLAGKDEQYF
TGTGCCAGCAGTTCCGTGCTAGCGGGGAAGGACGAGCAGTACTTC
>.|TRBJ1-1|TRBV6-5|TRBD1
CASKSRTGSRRGMNTEAFF
TGTGCCAGCAAGTCCCGGACAGGGAGTCGCCGCGGAATGAACACTGAAGCTTTCTTT
>many|TRBJ2-1|TRBV5-6|TRBD1
CASSSGTGYNEQFF
TGTGCCAGCAGCTCGGGGACAGGGTACAATGAGCAGTTCTTC
>.|TRBJ2-4|TRBV30|TRBD1
CAWSYRGLGIQYF
TGTGCCTGGAGTTACAGGGGGCTTGGCATTCAGTACTTC
>.|TRBJ2-7|TRBV12-3/TRBV12-4|.
CASSLRGYEQYF
TGTGCCAGCAGTTTAAGGGGCTACGAGCAGTACTTC
>.|TRBJ2-2|TRBV11-1|.
CASSLGASYGELFF
TGTGCCAGCAGCTTAGGGGCGAGTTACGGGGAGCTGTTTTTT
>few|TRBJ1-2|TRBV6-5|TRBD1
CASSSGTGGGYTF
TGTGCCAGCAGTTCGGGGACAGGGGGCGGCTACACCTTC
>few|TRBJ1-1|TRBV12-3/TRBV12-4|.
CASSLGRRVAFF
TGTGCCAGCAGTTTAGGGCGCAGGGTGGCTTTCTTT